A single sample gave rise to the 2 T cell receptor beta chains below, sequenced in a study of blood T cell repertoires in COVID-19. The protocol was immunoSEQ multiplex PCR, while the TCRdb copy is restricted to in-frame clones and leaves out a portion. In the table there are about 62,000 clones, over 85% of which are singletons. Sequencing input: peripheral blood. These receptors came from a human donor in a cohort sampled during active COVID-19.

V is TRBV11-3 and J is TRBJ2-1; 12 bases fit TRBD2. The junction had 2 bases not matched to a gene; V was cut back by 1 base and J by 7 bases. The CDR3 is 15 amino acids. Germline loops: CDR1 SGHNT, CDR2 YENEEA. The CDR3 protein is CASSLAGLAGNEQFF. CDR3 DNA sequence: TGTGCCAGCAGCTTAGCCGGACTAGCGGGGAATGAGCAGTTCTTC.

This chain connects TRBV24-1 to TRBJ2-3; 9 bases are shared with TRBD2. The CDR3 sequence is 19 residues long. Germline values: CDR1 KGHDR, CDR2 SFDVKD. The V gene end was trimmed by 0 bases and the J gene end by 0 bases; junction bases not matched to a gene: 9. The CDR3 is CATSDLGAGGYSSTDTQYF. CDR3 in DNA: TGTGCCACCAGTGATTTGGGAGCGGGGGGATATTCTAGCACAGATACGCAGTATTTT.